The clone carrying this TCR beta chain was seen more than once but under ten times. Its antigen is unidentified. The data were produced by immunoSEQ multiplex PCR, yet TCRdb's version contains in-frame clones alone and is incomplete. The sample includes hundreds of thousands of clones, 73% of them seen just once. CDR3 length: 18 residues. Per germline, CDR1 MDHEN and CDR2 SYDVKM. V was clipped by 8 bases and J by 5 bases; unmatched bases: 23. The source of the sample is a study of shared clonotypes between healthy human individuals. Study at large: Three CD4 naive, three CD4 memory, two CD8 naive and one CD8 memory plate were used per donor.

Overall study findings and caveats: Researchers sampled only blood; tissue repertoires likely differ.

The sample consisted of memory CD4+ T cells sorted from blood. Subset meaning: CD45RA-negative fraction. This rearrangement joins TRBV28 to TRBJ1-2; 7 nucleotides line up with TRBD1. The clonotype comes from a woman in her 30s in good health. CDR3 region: CASFPRGAAGGGGYGYTF. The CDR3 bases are TGTGCCAGCTTCCCTCGCGGGGCGGCAGGGGGAGGGGGATATGGCTACACCTTC.